The next 20 T cell receptor beta chains were all read from a single sample in a study of memory CD4+ T cells and cytomegalovirus serostatus (dated by TCRdb to about 2019). A FACSAria II was used to sort memory CD4+ T cells, defined as single viable CD3+CD4+CD8-CD45RO+ cells. The method was the immunoSEQ multiplex PCR assay. The source is immuneACCESS, and TCRdb retained only in-frame sequences with V and J called. Part of the clones is not carried over; for the studies checked, unresolved V genes explain less than half of this, and the remainder is unexplained. Here the sample has 40,000 to 45,000 clones; around 80% occur a single time. The ten most abundant clones make up around 1.9% of the sample. What was sequenced was memory CD4+ T cells from blood. The receptors were sampled from an adult in good health and CMV-seronegative.

The chain employs TRBV19 and TRBJ1-2; 10 bases align to TRBD1. Trimming cost V 9 bases and J 5 bases; bases outside gene matches: 12. This CDR3 spans 15 amino acids. CDR1 is LNHDA, CDR2 SQIVND, per germline (reference sequence). As DNA, the CDR3 is TGTGCCAGCTCCGACAGGGGGCAAGGAGGTTATGGCTACACCTTC. Protein product: CASSDRGQGGYGYTF. The full variable domain, with the rest looked up from reference TRBV19 and TRBJ1-2, is DGGITQSPKYLFRKEGQNVTLSCEQNLNHDAMYWYRQDPGQGLRLIYYSQIVNDFQKGDIAEGYSVSREKKESFPLTVTSAQKNPTAFYLCASSDRGQGGYGYTFGSGTRLTVV.

The rearrangement links TRBV29-1 to TRBJ1-6; D gene unclear. Germline CDR1 and CDR2: SQVTM and ANQGSEA. The ends were cut back, 4 bases at V and 2 bases at J, with 12 bases in the middle. CDR3 length equals 15 residues. Here the CDR3 reads CSVGRGKAYNSPLHF. The CDR3 DNA reads as TGCAGCGTTGGGCGGGGAAAGGCCTATAATTCACCCCTCCACTTT.

The chain employs TRBV19 and TRBJ2-2, with D unresolved. Trimming shortened V by 1 base and J by 4 bases, and 7 bases separated the two germline ends. CDR1 is LNHDA, CDR2 SQIVND, per germline (reference sequence). This CDR3 contains 14 residues. The CDR3 DNA is TGTGCCAGTAGTATAGGCCAGACCACCGGGGAGCTGTTTTTT. Protein product: CASSIGQTTGELFF.

Relative to its sample, this clone is medium-sized. The chain has TRBV30 and TRBJ1-3; D perhaps matches TRBD1 (5 bases). V lost 4 bases to trimming and J lost 0 bases, with 19 bases between them. CDR3 length: 17 residues. The germline V gene encodes CDR1 GTSNPN and CDR2 SVGIG (reference sequence). CDR3: CAWISIRGAASGNTIYF. The CDR3 nucleotides are TGTGCCTGGATTTCTATACGTGGGGCAGCCTCTGGAAACACCATATATTTT.

The rearrangement uses TRBV5-1 and TRBJ2-2; possibly TRBD1 for D (6 bases). The CDR3 is 15 amino acids. Trimming left V 5 bases short and J 7 bases short, with 18 bases between. Germline CDR1 SGHRS, CDR2 YFSETQ. DNA for the CDR3: TGCGCCAGCAGAAAAAACGCTCAGGGGAGCGGGGAGCTGTTTTTT. Residues: CASRKNAQGSGELFF.

The gene calls are TRBV19 and TRBJ1-1; perhaps TRBD1 as D (5 bases). Germline CDR1 reads LNHDA; CDR2 reads SQIVND (reference sequence). The CDR3 extends over 17 amino acids. V lost 5 bases, J lost 3 bases, and 22 bases lay in between. CDR3 nucleotide sequence: TGTGCCAGTAGTTATGAGCCAGCGGGGGGATGGGACACTGAAGCTTTCTTT. Protein: CASSYEPAGGWDTEAFF.

This chain links TRBV7-6 with TRBJ2-1; the D is unclear. The CDR3 totals 16 residues. Germline lookup yields CDR1 SGHVS and CDR2 FNYEAQ. The V end lost 1 base, the J end lost 5 bases, and 15 bases lay between the germline ends. The CDR3 reads CASSLEGIGRNNEQFF. Here the CDR3 DNA reads TGTGCCAGCAGCTTAGAAGGGATAGGGCGGAACAATGAGCAGTTCTTC.

This clone appeared a few times. The V call is TRBV11-3, the J call TRBJ2-3; the D gene is possibly TRBD1 (5 bases). Germline CDR1 is SGHNT and CDR2 is YENEEA. The length of the CDR3 is 14 residues. The V and J ends lost 5 bases and 4 bases respectively, with 13 bases between them. CDR3 sequence: CASSPGIGPDTQYF. The CDR3, as DNA: TGTGCCAGCAGCCCAGGGATCGGGCCAGATACGCAGTATTTT.

The CDR3 loop reads CASSSTVDSPLHF. DNA of the CDR3: TGTGCCAGCTCCAGCACAGTTGATTCACCCCTCCACTTT. This chain links TRBV2 with TRBJ1-6; no definite D call. Germline CDR1 reads SNHLY; CDR2 reads FYNNEI. V lost 8 bases and J lost 8, with 13 bases in between. The CDR3 sequence is 13 residues long.

The V and J genes are TRBV27 and TRBJ2-2, with TRBD2 as a possible D gene (6 bases). Trimming cost V 5 bases and J 0 bases, with 13 bases left between them. The CDR3 length is 16 residues. CDR1 MNHEY and CDR2 SMNVEV come from the germline V gene (reference sequence). CDR3 amino acids: CASSPRRRANTGELFF. The DNA for the CDR3 is TGTGCCAGCAGTCCCCGAAGGAGGGCGAACACCGGGGAGCTGTTTTTT.

This clone was detected only once. This chain uses TRBV28 with TRBJ2-5; D is uncertain. In germline, CDR1 is MDHEN, CDR2 SYDVKM. CDR3 length equals 18 residues. Between the trimmed V and J ends, which lost 5 bases and 4 bases, there was a span of 26 bases. The CDR3 DNA sequence: TGTGCCAGCAGTCTCCGGGCAGCCGGTCTCCCCGCAGGAGAGACCCAGTACTTC. It specifies CASSLRAAGLPAGETQYF. Drawing the rest from reference TRBV28 and TRBJ2-5, the complete variable domain is DVKVTQSSRYLVKRTGEKVFLECVQDMDHENMFWYRQDPGLGLRLIYFSYDVKMKEKGDIPEGYSVSREKKERFSLILESASTNQTSMYLCASSLRAAGLPAGETQYFGPGTRLLVL.

The genes are TRBV6-1 and TRBJ2-2; D is possibly TRBD1 (6 bases). The V end lost 3 bases, the J end lost 7 bases, and 15 bases lay between the germline ends. This CDR3 region has 15 residues. Per the germline V gene, CDR1 is MNHNS and CDR2 is SASEGT. CDR3 nucleotide sequence: TGTGCCAGCAGTGACGCAGGGGCGTTTATCGGGGAGCTGTTTTTT. Translation gives CASSDAGAFIGELFF.

V usage is TRBV19 and J usage is TRBJ1-2; D ambiguous. Per the germline V gene, CDR1 is LNHDA and CDR2 is SQIVND (reference sequence). V was shortened by 10 bases and J by 1 base, with 10 bases between the two germline ends. The CDR3 loop spans 12 amino acids. The CDR3: CATQDRNYGYTF. DNA for the CDR3: TGTGCCACCCAGGACCGTAACTATGGCTACACCTTC.

V gene TRBV28 combines with J gene TRBJ1-4; 8 bases align to TRBD1. V was pared by 2 bases and J by 8 bases, with 10 bases of the junction left unmatched. The V gene's germline CDR1 is MDHEN and CDR2 SYDVKM. The CDR3 sequence is 16 residues long. CDR3 region: CASSLRRGQGYEKLFF. CDR3 bases: TGTGCCAGCAGTTTACGCCGAGGACAGGGATACGAAAAACTGTTTTTT.

The V gene is TRBV18, the J gene TRBJ1-3; maybe TRBD1 (5 bases). The V end was cut by 10 bases, the J end by 1 base, with 17 bases between. CDR1 and CDR2 from the germline V gene are KGHSH and LQKENI. This CDR3 has 15 residues. The CDR3 sequence is CATPSRGNSGNTIYF. CDR3 in DNA: TGTGCCACCCCCTCGCGGGGGAATTCTGGAAACACCATATATTTT.

The genes are TRBV6-1 and TRBJ2-5; D not resolved. The germline V and J ends were trimmed by 1 base and 3 bases, with 9 bases remaining between them. Germline assignment: CDR1 MNHNS and CDR2 SASEGT. The CDR3 has 14 residues. The CDR3 DNA sequence: TGTGCCAGCAGTGAAGTTGGTAGGGAAGAGACCCAGTACTTC. It specifies CASSEVGREETQYF.

V gene TRBV6-5 combines with J gene TRBJ2-3; D gene ambiguous. The V gene lost 8 bases and the J gene lost 5 bases, with 8 bases spanning the gap. CDR1 is MNHEY and CDR2 is SVGAGI in the germline V gene. The CDR3 runs 11 residues. This CDR3 is CASRILDTQYF. The CDR3 coding sequence is TGTGCCAGCCGGATCTTAGATACGCAGTATTTT.

The chain uses TRBV7-2 and TRBJ1-6; D ambiguous. The length of the CDR3 is 16 residues. The germline V and J ends were trimmed by 1 base and 5 bases, with 12 bases remaining between them. Germline V lookup: CDR1 SGHTA, CDR2 FQGNSA. In nucleotides, the CDR3 is TGTGCCAGCAGCTTAGGGGGTACAGAAAATAATTCACCCCTCCACTTT. It codes for CASSLGGTENNSPLHF.

This sequence joins TRBV19 and TRBJ1-5; no clear D gene. Deletions cut 4 bases from V and 0 bases from J, with 13 bases between. Germline CDR1 LNHDA, CDR2 SQIVND (reference sequence). The length of the CDR3 is 16 residues. The CDR3 sequence: CASSTVITYSNQPQHF. CDR3 nucleotide sequence: TGTGCCAGTAGTACAGTAATCACGTATAGCAATCAGCCCCAGCATTTT.

V gene TRBV10-3 combines with J gene TRBJ1-1; D might be TRBD1 (6 bases). Germline-derived CDR1 and CDR2 are ENHRY and SYGVKD. This CDR3 has 14 amino acids. The ends were cut back, 3 bases at V and 8 bases at J, with 16 bases in the middle. The CDR3 loop is CAISEEGRTGEAFF. DNA of the CDR3: TGTGCCATCAGTGAAGAAGGTCGCACAGGGGAAGCTTTCTTT.